Here is one T cell receptor beta chain with its context. Its specificity is unknown. Vbeta (60) and Jbeta (13) primers were used in the PCR. Sequencing was performed with immunoSEQ multiplex PCR; in TCRdb, only in-frame clones are kept and a portion is missing. The table shows tens of thousands of clones, with about four fifths occurring only once. In germline, CDR1 is SGHDT, CDR2 YYEEEE. The CDR3 covers 13 residues. V dropped 1 base and J dropped 7 bases, with 8 bases sitting between them. The data were obtained in a study of cytomegalovirus exposure and HLA in healthy donors. The study sampled nominally healthy donors, though unrecorded immune exposures were likely. Whole-study findings and limits: Only CMV serostatus was available as immune exposure information. In a later analysis, V- and J-gene trimming of beta chains associated with a DCLRE1C missense variant, replicated independently.

Sequenced material: PBMCs. The receptor's source is a woman aged 35 to 49 in good health and CMV-seronegative. The chain has TRBV5-6 and TRBJ1-4; D might be TRBD1 (6 bases). Written as DNA, the CDR3 is TGTGCCAGCAGCTTGAACAGGGCTGAAAAACTGTTTTTT. This gives the protein CASSLNRAEKLFF.